The present entry profiles one TCR beta chain with its context. Its antigen remains unknown. A second PCR of about 6 to 11 cycles used a sample-barcoded 5' primer and a J-beta primer mix. TCRdb called the 5' RACE reads again in MiXCR, with one record for every CDR3 protein. The sample has 1.5 million to 2 million distinct CDR3 sequences; approximately 40% are singletons. This specimen comes from a study of blood T cells in healthy people across ages. Whole-study findings and limits: Lack of knowledge of donor CMV status possibly confounded expanded clonotype changes.

The sequence was collected from a human donor in good health. The sequencing sample was made of blood.

The DNA for the CDR3 is TGTGCCAGCAGCTTAGATATCGGGACAGGGGGCGGAGAGACCCAGTACTTC. Translated, it gives CASSLDIGTGGGETQYF. V and J are TRBV7-2 and TRBJ2-4; TRBD1 agrees at 12 bases. The J call is uncertain, as TRBJ2-5 better fits the DNA end. From germline, CDR1 is SGHTA and CDR2 FQGNSA. The CDR3 length is 17 residues.